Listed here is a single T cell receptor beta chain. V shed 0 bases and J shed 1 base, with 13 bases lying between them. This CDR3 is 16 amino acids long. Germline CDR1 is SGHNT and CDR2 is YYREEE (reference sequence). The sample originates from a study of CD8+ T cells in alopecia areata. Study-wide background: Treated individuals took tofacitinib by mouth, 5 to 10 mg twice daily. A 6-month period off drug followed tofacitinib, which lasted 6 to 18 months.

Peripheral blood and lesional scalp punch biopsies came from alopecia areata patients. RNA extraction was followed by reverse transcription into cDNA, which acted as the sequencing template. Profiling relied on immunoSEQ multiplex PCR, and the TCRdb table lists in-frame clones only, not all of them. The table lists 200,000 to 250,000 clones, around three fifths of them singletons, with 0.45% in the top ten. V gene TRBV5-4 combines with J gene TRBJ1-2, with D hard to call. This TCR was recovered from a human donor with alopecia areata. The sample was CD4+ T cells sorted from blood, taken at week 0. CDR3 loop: CASSLVSLQDNYGYTF. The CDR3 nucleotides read TGTGCCAGCAGCTTGGTCTCTCTTCAGGATAACTATGGCTACACCTTC.